This TCR beta chain was profiled in a study of cytomegalovirus exposure and HLA in healthy donors. Only in-frame clones appear in the TCRdb table, and some are missing; sequencing was by immunoSEQ multiplex PCR. This table has some 130,000 clones, about 88% appearing once. The study's findings and limits: Cytomegalovirus association was assigned to about 150 TCR beta chains.

Note on this clone: Its specificity is not known.

The clonotype was recovered from a woman aged 18-29 years in good health and CMV-seronegative. The sequenced sample was PBMCs.

CDR3 sequence: CASSRRASGGYPGDTQYF. DNA for the CDR3: TGCGCCAGCAGCCGGAGGGCTAGCGGGGGCTACCCCGGGGATACGCAGTATTTT. This chain uses TRBV5-1 with TRBJ2-3; 10 nucleotides align to TRBD2. Trimming cost V 4 bases and J 6 bases; bases outside gene matches: 17. This CDR3 is 18 amino acids long. CDR1 SGHRS and CDR2 YFSETQ come from the germline V gene.